A single T cell receptor (beta chain) is shown here with its context. Its antigen remains unidentified. CDR1 SGHAT and CDR2 FQNNGV come from the germline V gene. The V gene lost 6 bases and the J gene lost 11 bases, with 16 bases spanning the gap. There are 12 residues in the CDR3. Sequencing used immunoSEQ multiplex PCR; TCRdb keeps in-frame clones, though not all of them. Among 150,000 to 200,000 clones listed, roughly nine tenths were seen once. The data were taken from a study of cytomegalovirus exposure and HLA in healthy donors. Across the whole study: A subsequent analysis reported that the roughly 120 validation repertoires were produced on the same platform that had also been used for the approximately 710 first-cohort repertoires. Study conclusions and caveats: CMV antigen specificity of three CMV-associated chains was confirmed in vitro.

The study drew the donors from its roughly 120-subject validation cohort, separate from the roughly 700-subject first cohort. The chain uses TRBV11-2 and TRBJ1-1; D might be TRBD1 (6 bases). The TCR comes from a woman in her twenties or thirties in good health and CMV-seronegative. Sequences were obtained from PBMCs. The CDR3 is CASSSTGFKAFF. In DNA, the CDR3 is TGTGCCAGCAGTTCTACAGGGTTTAAGGCTTTCTTT.